This note documents a single T cell receptor beta chain sequence. The ends were cut back, 1 base at V and 6 bases at J, with 11 bases in the middle. CDR1 and CDR2 from the germline V gene are SGDLS and YYNGEE. This CDR3 has 13 amino acids. This sample was taken from a study of CD8 T cells in ankylosing spondylitis. In TCRdb, the 5' RACE reads were re-called with MiXCR into one record per CDR3 protein. The table shows 300,000 to 350,000 distinct CDR3 sequences, with 20% occurring only once. This rearrangement joins TRBV9 to TRBJ2-7; D might be TRBD1 or TRBD2, each matching 5 bases. The sequenced sample was blood, either unsorted or a sorted T cell fraction (not recorded which). This receptor was identified in a female donor with ankylosing spondylitis or in good health (not recorded which). The DNA of the CDR3 is TGTGCCAGCAGCGTAACAGGCGCGGGCGAGCAGTACTTC. Its translation is CASSVTGAGEQYF.